These T cell receptor beta chains were read from a single sample in a study of T cells in Graves' hyperthyroidism and ophthalmopathy. TCRdb reprocessed the multiplex PCR reads via MiXCR and lists one record per CDR3 protein. Counted here are 480,000 or so distinct CDR3 sequences, around 14% occurring once; the ten biggest clones make up less than 20%. Specimen: blood. These receptors all come from a woman aged 18-30 years with Graves' hyperthyroidism. The CDR3 runs from the conserved cysteine through the conserved F or W. Fields, in order: J gene, V gene, CDR3 protein.

>TRBJ2-7|TRBV27
CASTLHRQGGGEQYF
>TRBJ2-2|TRBV12-3/TRBV12-4
CASSFLGGNLGELFF
>TRBJ2-1|TRBV20-1
CSAFQGSNNEQFF
>TRBJ1-2|TRBV19
CASSISGQNYGYTF
>TRBJ1-6|TRBV27
CASRTPGQGYNSPLHF
>TRBJ2-1|TRBV9
CASSVGFGGASYNEQFF
>TRBJ1-5|TRBV4-1
CASSQDLGAGGYLSNQPQHF
>TRBJ2-3|TRBV12-3/TRBV12-4
CASTPRVAGTDTQYF
>TRBJ2-7|TRBV2
CATSPNFVGEQYF
>TRBJ2-1|TRBV19
CASSGTSGKTYNEQFF
>TRBJ2-2|TRBV11-2
CASSLDWGTKNTGELFF
>TRBJ2-1|TRBV5-8
CASSLEGSNEQFF
>TRBJ1-3|TRBV4-2
CASSQVGVSSGNTIYF
>TRBJ2-5|TRBV7-2
CASSLETQYF
>TRBJ1-1|TRBV6-1
CASSLRTAYTEAFF
>TRBJ1-1|TRBV19
CASSSGRVTEAFF
>TRBJ1-4|TRBV12-3/TRBV12-4
CATTSGSNEKLFF
>TRBJ1-1|TRBV29-1
CSVEDWGLNTEAFF
>TRBJ2-2|TRBV5-4
CASSLGGQRGNTGELFF
>TRBJ2-3|TRBV27
CASSFGAGPTDTQYF
>TRBJ1-1|TRBV30
CAWTGGITEAFF
>TRBJ2-2|TRBV5-6
CASSPTGQANTGELFF
>TRBJ1-5|TRBV12-3/TRBV12-4
CASSFGRSNQPQHF
>TRBJ2-1|TRBV7-9
CASSSLREGRGGHNEQFF
>TRBJ2-1|TRBV5-1
CASSLVGEGIPGNEQFF
>TRBJ1-1|TRBV2
CADSHPGTTTEAFF
>TRBJ1-1|TRBV18
CASSPPSLDTEAFF
>TRBJ2-5|TRBV7-9
CASSTAGLAAQETQYF
>TRBJ2-5|TRBV4-1
CASSQGGYEETQYF
>TRBJ2-1|TRBV11-2
CASSPQAGGQYNEQFF
>TRBJ2-7|TRBV2
CASVQGAAYEQYF
>TRBJ2-5|TRBV7-8
CASSYRSSQETQYF
>TRBJ1-6|TRBV6-5
CASTYRARRKDAYSPLHF
>TRBJ2-4|TRBV29-1
CSVDPGQGKNIQYF
>TRBJ2-5|TRBV2
CASNRLQETQYF
>TRBJ2-7|TRBV28
CASSSDRGGPGEQYF
>TRBJ1-1|TRBV11-1
CASSQQTNTEAFF
>TRBJ2-7|TRBV9
CASSVGPRGRGYEQYF
>TRBJ2-7|TRBV19
CASSMEGSGTAFREQYF
>TRBJ2-3|TRBV24-1
CATGAGKPDTQYF
>TRBJ2-1|TRBV2
CASSEGTGGTVNSYNEQFF
>TRBJ2-1|TRBV7-3
CASSPGGRGSSYNEQFF
>TRBJ2-1|TRBV6-1
CAVQWGSYNEQFF
>TRBJ2-3|TRBV7-3
CASSLGSGGRTDTQYF
>TRBJ1-2|TRBV18
CASSTRRHPDLYGYTF
>TRBJ2-2|TRBV6-1
CASRWTSGNTGELFF
>TRBJ2-1|TRBV7-3
CASSLTTSGSFYEQFF
>TRBJ1-2|TRBV12-3/TRBV12-4
CASNVAGTGNYGYTF
>TRBJ2-1|TRBV7-6
CASSFRQGVNEQFF
>TRBJ1-6|TRBV7-8
CASSFALRQTPLHF
>TRBJ1-4|TRBV12-3/TRBV12-4
CASSSLDEKLFF
>TRBJ1-2|TRBV30
CAWYRVANYGYTF
>TRBJ1-2|TRBV7-8
CASSLRIGEILEGYTF
>TRBJ1-1|TRBV10-3
CAISESPENTEAFF
>TRBJ2-2|TRBV10-2
CASSDFGGAVQIKTGELFF